Each of the 26 T cell receptor beta chains below was sequenced from the same sample in a study of blood T cell repertoires in COVID-19. Produced via immunoSEQ multiplex PCR; TCRdb's table is partial and in-frame only. Seen here are approximately 30,000 clones, 85% observed once, and the top ten hold about 15%. Sequencing was done on a sample of peripheral blood. These receptors all stem from a human donor with acute or convalescent COVID-19. The donor label of this sample is uncertain.

The rearrangement links TRBV14 to TRBJ2-5, with 13 bases lining up with TRBD2. Losses at the gene ends were 4 bases for V and 4 bases for J; bases not matched to a gene: 6. The CDR3 is 16 residues long. CDR1 is SGHDN, CDR2 FVKESK, per germline. CDR3 region: CASSPWTSGRGETQYF. The CDR3 bases are TGTGCCAGCAGCCCATGGACTAGCGGGAGAGGAGAGACCCAGTACTTC.

This clone was seen more than once but under ten times. This chain uses TRBV21-1 with TRBJ1-1; TRBD1 is the table's D call and was not checked against the DNA. TRBV21-1 corresponds to a pseudogene. This CDR3 region has 16 residues. The CDR3 nucleotides are TGTGCCAGCAGCAAGGCCGGATTACAGGGATACACTGAAGCTTTCTTT. Encoded protein: CASSKAGLQGYTEAFF.

CDR3 residues: CASSPRGWGGDGYTF. In nucleotides, the CDR3 is TGTGCCAGCAGCCCCCGGGGGTGGGGGGGCGATGGCTACACCTTC. The chain joins TRBV9 to TRBJ1-2; maybe TRBD1 (6 bases). Germline V gene data show CDR1 as SGDLS and CDR2 as YYNGEE. This CDR3 comprises 15 residues. V dropped 4 bases and J dropped 6 bases, with 19 bases sitting between them.

This chain connects TRBV5-1 to TRBJ2-3; weak D call: TRBD2 (5 bases). This CDR3 has 15 residues. Germline assignment: CDR1 SGHRS and CDR2 YFSETQ. Trimming took off 0 bases at V and 1 base at J, with 9 bases between the two ends. CDR3 DNA: TGCGCCAGCAGCTTGGTAGCGTCGGGCACAGATACGCAGTATTTT. It yields the protein CASSLVASGTDTQYF. The full variable domain, in which reference TRBV5-1 and TRBJ2-3 provide the parts outside the CDR3, is KAGVTQTPRYLIKTRGQQVTLSCSPISGHRSVSWYQQTPGQGLQFLFEYFSETQRNKGNFPGRFSGRQFSNSRSEMNVSTLELGDSALYLCASSLVASGTDTQYFGPGTRLTVL.

This chain joins TRBV5-1 and TRBJ1-5; 8 nucleotides line up with TRBD1. With 0 bases clipped from V and 0 bases from J, the junction kept 2 bases outside the gene matches. The CDR3 is made up of 16 amino acids. Per the germline V gene, CDR1 is SGHRS and CDR2 is YFSETQ. Written as DNA, the CDR3 is TGCGCCAGCAGCTTGGCAGGGGGCTTTAGCAATCAGCCCCAGCATTTT. It is translated as CASSLAGGFSNQPQHF.

This clone was seen a single time. Here the CDR3 reads CAWSTGMEGEKLFF. In nucleotides, the CDR3 is TGTGCCTGGAGTACCGGGATGGAGGGTGAAAAACTGTTTTTT. This chain links TRBV30 with TRBJ1-4; D not resolved. The ends were cut back, 2 bases at V and 7 bases at J, with 14 bases in the middle. The CDR3 is 14 residues long. Germline loops: CDR1 GTSNPN, CDR2 SVGIG (reference sequence).

This clone was observed a single time. V usage is TRBV18 and J usage is TRBJ1-5; 7 positions match TRBD1. The CDR3 covers 15 residues. Germline lookup yields CDR1 KGHSH and CDR2 LQKENI. With V trimmed by 3 bases and J by 4 bases, 6 bases remained unmatched. The CDR3 spells CASSPVTGFNQPQHF. CDR3 sequence (DNA): TGTGCCAGCTCACCGGTGACAGGGTTTAATCAGCCCCAGCATTTT.

CDR3 sequence: CASSLGLAGTYEQYF. The CDR3 bases are TGTGCCAGCAGCTTAGGGCTAGCGGGCACCTACGAGCAGTACTTC. The V and J genes are TRBV11-3 and TRBJ2-7, with TRBD2 matching 8 bases. CDR1 and CDR2 (germline): SGHNT, YENEEA. The CDR3 loop spans 15 amino acids. The V and J ends lost 1 base and 2 bases, in that order; junction bases with no gene match: 4.

This chain uses TRBV6-2 or TRBV6-3 with TRBJ1-5; unclear D gene. CDR1 is MNHEY, CDR2 SVGEGT, per germline. CDR3 size: 15 residues. Between the trimmed V and J ends, which lost 0 bases and 1 base, there was a span of 7 bases. As DNA, the CDR3 is TGTGCCAGCAGTTACTCAGACAAAAGCAATCAGCCCCAGCATTTT. It specifies CASSYSDKSNQPQHF.

This clone was found once. The rearrangement joins TRBV28 to TRBJ1-3; 7 positions agree with TRBD1. The CDR3 is made up of 14 amino acids. CDR1 MDHEN and CDR2 SYDVKM come from the germline V gene. J lost 2 bases, V lost 4 bases, and 2 bases had no gene match. CDR3 residues: CASSSGTAGNTIYF. The CDR3 nucleotides are TGTGCCAGCAGTTCCGGGACAGCTGGAAACACCATATATTTT.

In regard to this clone: One end of the junction fails to match germline, which may point to a read error. The chain has TRBV7-8 and TRBJ2-3, with 8 bases matching TRBD2. Germline V CDR1 and CDR2: SGHVS, FQNEAQ. The CDR3 covers 14 residues. This chain's CDR3 is CTSGGSGTTDTQYF. For the CDR3, the DNA is TGCACCTCCGGGGGTAGCGGGACCACAGATACGCAGTATTTT.

The J gene is TRBJ1-5, the V gene TRBV10-3; no firm D call. The CDR3 is 16 residues long. Per the germline V gene, CDR1 is ENHRY and CDR2 is SYGVKD. V lost 3 bases to trimming and J lost 1 base, with 13 bases between them. As DNA, the CDR3 is TGTGCCATCAGTGACATAGTACCACGCAGCAATCAGCCCCAGCATTTT. This encodes CAISDIVPRSNQPQHF.

The chain links TRBV27 to TRBJ2-5, with D possibly TRBD2 on 6 matching bases. This CDR3 region has 14 residues. Looked up from germline, CDR1 is MNHEY and CDR2 is SMNVEV (reference sequence). V was clipped by 2 bases and J by 7 bases, with 14 bases between them. CDR3 DNA sequence: TGTGCCAGCAGTTTAGGGGGGATTGGCGGGACCCAGTACTTC. This translates into CASSLGGIGGTQYF.

V usage is TRBV2 and J usage is TRBJ2-2; 8 bases are shared with TRBD1. The CDR3 sequence is 15 residues long. Germline assignment: CDR1 SNHLY and CDR2 FYNNEI. V lost 7 bases and J lost 0; bases outside the gene matches: 4. The CDR3 is CASTLQGANTGELFF. In DNA form, the CDR3 reads TGTGCCAGCACCCTACAGGGGGCGAACACCGGGGAGCTGTTTTTT.

The rearrangement uses TRBV19 and TRBJ1-1; D call uncertain. Trimming took off 3 bases at V and 5 bases at J, with 10 bases between the two ends. The CDR3 covers 13 residues. Germline CDR1 LNHDA, CDR2 SQIVND (reference sequence). CDR3 region: CASSMVGGTEAFF. In DNA form, the CDR3 reads TGTGCCAGTAGTATGGTGGGAGGTACTGAAGCTTTCTTT.

This clone has just one count. V gene TRBV7-6 combines with J gene TRBJ2-1; 13 bases line up with TRBD2. Per germline, CDR1 SGHVS and CDR2 FNYEAQ. The CDR3 contains 17 residues. V was clipped by 4 bases and J by 8 bases; unmatched bases: 11. The CDR3 sequence is CASSSLGGTSGMDEQFF. The DNA of the CDR3 is TGTGCCAGCAGCTCCCTGGGAGGGACTAGCGGGATGGATGAGCAGTTCTTC.

The CDR3 spells CASSLLAGVNEQFF. The DNA of the CDR3 is TGTGCCAGCAGCTTGCTAGCGGGAGTAAATGAGCAGTTCTTC. The chain couples TRBV5-6 to TRBJ2-1; 10 bases line up with TRBD2. This CDR3 contains 14 residues. The J segment lost 7 bases and the V segment lost 1 base, leaving 2 bases of the junction unmatched. Looked up from germline, CDR1 is SGHDT and CDR2 is YYEEEE.

The chain combines TRBV29-1 with TRBJ1-5; D gene unclear. Looked up from germline, CDR1 is SQVTM and CDR2 is ANQGSEA. The V and J ends lost 4 bases and 3 bases respectively, with 7 bases between them. This CDR3 comprises 12 residues. The CDR3 nucleotides read TGCAGCGTTGGAGACTTCAATCAGCCCCAGCATTTT. Translating gives CSVGDFNQPQHF. Complete variable domain (other parts from reference TRBV29-1 and TRBJ1-5): SAVISQKPSRDICQRGTSLTIQCQVDSQVTMMFWYRQQPGQSLTLIATANQGSEATYESGFVIDKFPISRPNLTFSTLTVSNMSPEDSSIYLCSVGDFNQPQHFGDGTRLSIL.

This chain connects TRBV3-1 (or the pseudogene TRBV3-2) to TRBJ2-7; D is uncertain. Germline V CDR1 and CDR2: LGHDT, YNNKEL (reference sequence). With 0 bases removed from V and 1 base from J, the gap between germline ends came to 22 bases. The CDR3 has 19 residues. Here the CDR3 reads CASSQDLLTPIALSYEQYF. CDR3 DNA sequence: TGTGCCAGCAGCCAAGATCTGCTCACCCCAATAGCCCTATCCTACGAGCAGTACTTC.

This clone showed up just once. The chain links TRBV5-1 to TRBJ2-2; 8 nucleotides line up with TRBD2. The germline V gene encodes CDR1 SGHRS and CDR2 YFSETQ. CDR3 size: 16 residues. V lost 4 bases and J lost 0; bases outside the gene matches: 5. CDR3 amino acids: CASSLNSGANTGELFF. The DNA of the CDR3 is TGCGCCAGCAGCCTTAATAGCGGGGCGAACACCGGGGAGCTGTTTTTT.

The V gene is TRBV29-1, the J gene TRBJ2-7; the D gene is possibly TRBD2 (6 bases). V was cut by 0 bases and J by 6 bases, with 9 bases left in between. This CDR3 comprises 12 residues. Germline V gene sequence: CDR1 SQVTM, CDR2 ANQGSEA. The CDR3 loop is CSVEEGGVEQYF. The CDR3 DNA follows: TGCAGCGTTGAAGAAGGAGGGGTCGAGCAGTACTTC.

The chain carries TRBV5-6 and TRBJ1-5; TRBD1 is a possible D gene (5 bases). V dropped 2 bases and J dropped 4 bases, with 13 bases sitting between them. The CDR3 contains 15 residues. Per germline, CDR1 SGHDT and CDR2 YYEEEE. The CDR3 spells CASSLGPGGNQPQHF. CDR3 DNA: TGTGCCAGCAGCTTAGGCCCCGGGGGAAATCAGCCCCAGCATTTT.

This chain joins TRBV12-3 or TRBV12-4 and TRBJ2-2, with D hard to call. Trimming took 4 bases from V and 5 from J, leaving 5 bases between them. CDR3 length equals 12 residues. In nucleotides, the CDR3 is TGTGCCAGCAGTTCGGAGACCGGGGAGCTGTTTTTT. It translates to CASSSETGELFF.

V gene TRBV3-1 (or the pseudogene TRBV3-2) combines with J gene TRBJ2-2; D may be TRBD2 (6 bases). V lost 6 bases, J lost 6 bases, and 20 bases lay in between. Looked up from germline, CDR1 is LGHDT and CDR2 is YNNKEL (reference sequence). CDR3 length: 16 residues. In nucleotides, the CDR3 is TGTGCCAGCAGGATGGAGGGAGTGGATCATTCCGGGGAGCTGTTTTTT. Protein sequence: CASRMEGVDHSGELFF.

The V gene is TRBV6-2 or TRBV6-3, the J gene TRBJ2-1; D remains unclear. The CDR3 totals 13 residues. Trimming took 0 bases from V and 5 from J, leaving 5 bases between them. Germline V CDR1 and CDR2: MNHEY, SVGEGT. The CDR3 DNA sequence: TGTGCCAGCAGTTACTCCGTTCACAATGAGCAGTTCTTC. Encoded protein: CASSYSVHNEQFF.

The gene calls are TRBV10-3 and TRBJ1-4, with D maybe TRBD1 (6 bases). CDR3 size: 12 residues. V was pared by 7 bases and J by 7 bases, with 10 bases between. The germline V gene encodes CDR1 ENHRY and CDR2 SYGVKD. CDR3 loop: CAIKGDAEKLFF. The CDR3 nucleotides read TGTGCCATCAAGGGGGACGCTGAAAAACTGTTTTTT.